This TCR beta chain was found in a study of tumor-infiltrating lymphocytes in primary liver carcinoma. This clonotype has a single count. Its antigen is not identified. Investigators took RNA and DNA out together from about 19-30 mg of unsorted bulk tissue. With 500 ng total RNA as template and a constant-region primer, TCR beta cDNA was made. TCR beta libraries came from three nested multiplex PCR rounds using slightly modified ARM-PCR. Both of the initial two PCR rounds ran for approximately 10 cycles and employed TRBV1-TRBV30 forward primers alongside a C-beta reverse primer. TCRdb independently ran MiXCR on the multiplex PCR reads; one entry per CDR3 protein. Of some 110,000 distinct CDR3 sequences in the sample, roughly 80% are singletons; the top ten hold 15% to 25%. V was clipped by 0 bases and J by 7 bases, with 13 bases between them. CDR1 and CDR2 (germline): MNHEY, SVGEGT. The CDR3 has 14 amino acids.

Whole-study results and caveats: The study found tumor-adjacent and tumor-blood pairs overlapped less than tumor region pairs. Top-250-clone fractions were significantly higher in tumors than in blood (p = 0.039). Only about 7-25% of top clones occurred in every one of the five tumor regions.

The genes are TRBV6-2 or TRBV6-3 and TRBJ2-7, with D maybe TRBD1 (5 bases). This TCR was sampled from a middle-aged man with primary liver carcinoma and hepatitis B virus infection. Sequenced: liver tumor tissue from sampling region 3. Subset meaning: tumor region T3, left-lateral pole. For the CDR3, the DNA is TGTGCCAGCAGTTACTCGGACATCTTCTATGAGCAGTACTTC. It yields the protein CASSYSDIFYEQYF.